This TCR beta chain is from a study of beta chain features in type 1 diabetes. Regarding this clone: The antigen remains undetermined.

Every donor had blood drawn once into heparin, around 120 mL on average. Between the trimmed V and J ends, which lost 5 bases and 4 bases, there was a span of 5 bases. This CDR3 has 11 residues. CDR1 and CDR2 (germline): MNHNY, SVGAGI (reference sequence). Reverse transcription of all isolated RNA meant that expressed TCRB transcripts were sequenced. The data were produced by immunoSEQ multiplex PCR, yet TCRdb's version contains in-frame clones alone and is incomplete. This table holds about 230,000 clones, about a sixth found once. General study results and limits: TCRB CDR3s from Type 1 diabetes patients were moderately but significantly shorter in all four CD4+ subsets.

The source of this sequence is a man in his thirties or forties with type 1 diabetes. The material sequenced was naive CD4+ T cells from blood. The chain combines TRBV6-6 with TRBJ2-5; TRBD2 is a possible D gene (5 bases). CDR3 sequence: CASSRGETQYF. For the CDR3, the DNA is TGTGCCAGCAGTCGGGGAGAGACCCAGTACTTC.